This section outlines one T cell receptor (beta chain) sequence together with its context. Its antigen is still unknown. This sample was taken from a study of cytomegalovirus exposure and HLA in healthy donors. Overall study findings and caveats: TCR beta V- and J-gene trimming, according to a later analysis, was linked to a missense DCLRE1C variant. Common viral pathogens were later found to be apparently linked to several of the most significant clusters. Exclusion as indistinguishable affected some V segments, including TRBV6-2 and TRBV6-3. A later analysis showed TCR association rates differing by HLA locus, peaking at DRB1 and lowest at HLA-C.

V was cut by 2 bases and J by 6 bases, with 7 bases left in between. CDR3 length: 13 residues. Per germline, CDR1 MNHEY and CDR2 SMNVEV (reference sequence). 60 Vbeta and 13 Jbeta primers were used in PCR. Some clones are missing from TCRdb's copy, which holds only in-frame ones; the method was immunoSEQ multiplex PCR. Here the sample spans around 130,000 clones, 75% to 85% being singletons. Sequencing was performed on PBMCs. The J gene is TRBJ2-2, the V gene TRBV27; D remains ambiguous. The source is a male donor in good health and CMV-seropositive. CDR3 DNA: TGTGCCAGCAGTTTAGGCGGTCCCGGGGAGCTGTTTTTT. Translation: CASSLGGPGELFF.